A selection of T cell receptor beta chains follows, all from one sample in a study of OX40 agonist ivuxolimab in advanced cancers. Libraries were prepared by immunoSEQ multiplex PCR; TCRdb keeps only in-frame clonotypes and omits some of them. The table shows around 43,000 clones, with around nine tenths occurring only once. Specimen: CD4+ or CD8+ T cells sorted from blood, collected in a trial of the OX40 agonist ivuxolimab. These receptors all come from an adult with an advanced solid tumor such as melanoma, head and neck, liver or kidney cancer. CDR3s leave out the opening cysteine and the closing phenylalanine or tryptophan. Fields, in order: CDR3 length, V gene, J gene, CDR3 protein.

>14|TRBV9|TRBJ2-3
ASNSLLGLPTDTQY
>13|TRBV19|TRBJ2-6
ASSMGASGANVLT
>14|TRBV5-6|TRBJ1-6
ASSLENRGHNSPLH
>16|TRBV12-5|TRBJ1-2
ASGLADSDVVGFYGYT
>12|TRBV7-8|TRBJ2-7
ASSLGGVTYEQY
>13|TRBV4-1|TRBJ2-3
ASSQVGGPGGTQY
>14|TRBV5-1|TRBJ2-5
ASSLVVGGPRETQY
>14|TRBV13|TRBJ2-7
ASSRLRLSDSYEQY
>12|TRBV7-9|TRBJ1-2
ASRKRGDNYGYT
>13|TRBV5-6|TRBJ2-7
ASSPLGEGSYEQY
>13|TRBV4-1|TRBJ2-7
ASSQDRFVSYEQY
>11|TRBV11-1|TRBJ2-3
ASSLALTDTQY
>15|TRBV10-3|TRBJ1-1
ASSGDSPLRGRTEAF
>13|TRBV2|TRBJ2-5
ASSEWAKRGETQY
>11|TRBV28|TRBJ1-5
ASSARSIQPQH